The 15 T cell receptor beta chains presented below share a single source sample, sequenced in a study of PD-L1 blockade in urothelial cancer (dated by TCRdb to the late 2010s). The library was prepared using the immunoSEQ multiplex PCR assay. Imported from immuneACCESS, the table was reduced by TCRdb to in-frame sequences with V and J called. These copies leave out some clones; in studies compared against another copy, an unresolved V gene accounts for under half, and the cause of the remainder is not known. Counted in this sample were around 63,000 clones; approximately 80% of them appeared once. 4.5% to 6% of the sample is held by the ten biggest clonotypes. Per the publication, the time point label means: pretreatment peripheral blood. This material consisted of PBMCs, taken around atezolizumab (anti-PD-L1) treatment. These receptors were collected from a man in his 70s with urothelial cancer.

As concerns this clone: An end of the junction does not agree with germline; a read error may underlie this. CDR3 DNA sequence: TGTGCCAACAGCTTTGGATCGGGATTGGCAGATACGCAGTATTTT. Encoded protein: CANSFGSGLADTQYF. The J gene is TRBJ2-3, the V gene TRBV11-2, with TRBD2 as a possible D gene (5 bases). The CDR3 loop spans 15 amino acids. Germline lookup yields CDR1 SGHAT and CDR2 FQNNGV.

This chain links TRBV19 with TRBJ2-1, with 10 positions matching TRBD2. Germline V gene data show CDR1 as LNHDA and CDR2 as SQIVND (reference sequence). The CDR3 consists of 14 residues. J lost 10 bases, V lost 4 bases, and 7 bases had no gene match. The DNA for the CDR3 is TGTGCCAGTAGTAAAGGACTAGCGGCCGGAGAGCAGTTCTTC. This encodes CASSKGLAAGEQFF.

The rearrangement joins TRBV10-3 to TRBJ1-5, with TRBD1 matching over 7 bases. CDR1 and CDR2 (germline): ENHRY, SYGVKD. The trim removed 4 bases at V and 14 bases at J, leaving 11 bases unmatched. This CDR3 spans 13 amino acids. The CDR3 loop reads CAISGGQDSTEHF. The CDR3 nucleotides read TGTGCCATCAGTGGAGGACAGGACTCAACGGAGCATTTT.

This clone was counted a few times. V is TRBV10-3 and J is TRBJ2-3; the match to TRBD2 covers 10 bases. CDR3 size: 17 residues. Germline V gene lookup returns CDR1 ENHRY and CDR2 SYGVKD. Trimming removed 0 bases from V and 5 bases from J; junction bases left unmatched: 8. CDR3 DNA: TGTGCCATCAGTGAGTCGGATCTAGCGGGGGCAGGAGATACGCAGTATTTT. This encodes CAISESDLAGAGDTQYF.

The gene calls are TRBV2 and TRBJ2-2; TRBD1 agrees at 10 bases. The length of the CDR3 is 16 residues. V trimming: 6 bases; J trimming: 6 bases; junction bases outside the gene matches: 10. The germline gives CDR1 SNHLY, CDR2 FYNNEI. The chain's CDR3 is CASRRPGQGTPGELFF. In DNA, the CDR3 is TGTGCCAGCAGGCGACCGGGACAGGGGACCCCCGGGGAGCTGTTTTTT.

The chain has TRBV9 and TRBJ2-5; TRBD2 matches 8 bases. The CDR3 is made up of 15 amino acids. Germline assignment: CDR1 SGDLS and CDR2 YYNGEE. V was clipped by 6 bases and J by 5 bases; unmatched bases: 12. CDR3 sequence (DNA): TGTGCCAGCACCACCGCGGGGGGACGGGGGGAGACCCAGTACTTC. Its translation: CASTTAGGRGETQYF.

This rearrangement joins TRBV2 to TRBJ1-5, with D perhaps TRBD1 (6 bases). The germline V gene has CDR1 SNHLY and CDR2 FYNNEI. The CDR3 has 15 residues. V dropped 4 bases and J dropped 3 bases, with 13 bases sitting between them. The CDR3 protein is CASSVTGLDNQPQHF. The CDR3 DNA is TGTGCCAGCAGTGTTACAGGGCTGGACAATCAGCCCCAGCATTTT.

This clone was detected a few times. The V and J genes are TRBV2 and TRBJ2-7; 9 bases match TRBD1. CDR3 length equals 20 residues. Germline V gene data show CDR1 as SNHLY and CDR2 as FYNNEI. V lost 6 bases to trimming and J lost 0 bases; unmatched junction nucleotides: 21. CDR3 in amino acids: CASSHPRQGVMAGTSYEQYF. DNA for the CDR3: TGTGCCAGCAGCCACCCCAGACAGGGGGTAATGGCGGGGACCTCCTACGAGCAGTACTTC.

This clone was observed a single time. The rearrangement uses TRBV7-8 and TRBJ2-7, with 8 bases matching TRBD2. Germline loops: CDR1 SGHVS, CDR2 FQNEAQ. The CDR3 is 16 amino acids. J lost 3 bases, V lost 4 bases, and 11 bases had no gene match. CDR3 sequence (DNA): TGTGCCAGCAGCTCCCCTTTCCTCGGGGGGGTCTACGAGCAGTACTTC. Its protein product is CASSSPFLGGVYEQYF. The full variable domain, its missing parts supplied by reference TRBV7-8 and TRBJ2-7, is GAGVSQSPRYKVAKRGQDVALRCDPISGHVSLFWYQQALGQGPEFLTYFQNEAQLDKSGLPSDRFFAERPEGSVSTLKIQRTQQEDSAVYLCASSSPFLGGVYEQYFGPGTRLTVT.

The V call is TRBV7-3, the J call TRBJ1-1; TRBD1 matches at 7 bases. From germline, CDR1 is SGHTA and CDR2 FQGTGA. V shed 3 bases, J shed 10 bases, and the junction held 5 bases outside the gene matches. This CDR3 spans 12 amino acids. CDR3 bases: TGTGCCAGCAGCTTCGACAGGGTAGTAGCTTTCTTT. Its translation: CASSFDRVVAFF. Looking up the rest from reference TRBV7-3 and TRBJ1-1 gives the full variable domain: GAGVSQTPSNKVTEKGKYVELRCDPISGHTALYWYRQSLGQGPEFLIYFQGTGAADDSGLPNDRFFAVRPEGSVSTLKIQRTERGDSAVYLCASSFDRVVAFFGQGTRLTVV.

This chain uses TRBV6-1 with TRBJ1-4; 7 bases agree with TRBD1. The V gene's germline CDR1 is MNHNS and CDR2 SASEGT. This CDR3 contains 13 residues. V dropped 7 bases and J dropped 7; count of bases not matched to a gene: 6. DNA for the CDR3: TGTGCCAGCACCAGAGGGGGCGGTGAAAAACTGTTTTTT. It yields the protein CASTRGGGEKLFF.

This clone has a handful of counts. The rearrangement links TRBV2 to TRBJ1-2, with D possibly being TRBD1 (6 bases). Germline loops: CDR1 SNHLY, CDR2 FYNNEI. The CDR3 loop spans 15 amino acids. V gave up 0 bases and J gave up 2 bases, with 10 bases separating them. The CDR3 loop is CASSEAPTGNYGYTF. CDR3 coding DNA: TGTGCCAGCAGTGAAGCACCCACAGGGAACTATGGCTACACCTTC. Full variable domain (rest looked up from reference TRBV2 and TRBJ1-2): EPEVTQTPSHQVTQMGQEVILRCVPISNHLYFYWYRQILGQKVEFLVSFYNNEISEKSEIFDDQFSVERPDGSNFTLKIRSTKLEDSAMYFCASSEAPTGNYGYTFGSGTRLTVV.

The CDR3 is CASSVGKGQQETQYF. For the CDR3, the DNA is TGTGCCAGCAGCGTAGGAAAGGGACAGCAAGAGACCCAGTACTTC. The gene calls are TRBV9 and TRBJ2-5; 7 bases map to TRBD1. V was pared by 0 bases and J by 2 bases, with 4 bases of the junction left unmatched. There are 15 residues in the CDR3. Germline CDR1 SGDLS, CDR2 YYNGEE.

V and J are TRBV4-1 and TRBJ2-7, with 9 nucleotides matching TRBD2. The CDR3 length is 16 residues. Unmatched junction bases numbered 8, after V lost 2 bases and J lost 3 bases. The germline gives CDR1 MGHRA, CDR2 YSYEKL. The DNA for the CDR3 is TGCGCCAGCAGCCAAAGGAGCGGGGGGCTTTACTACGAGCAGTACTTC. Its protein is CASSQRSGGLYYEQYF.

The J gene is TRBJ2-5, the V gene TRBV9, with D uncertain. The CDR3 contains 15 residues. Germline assignment: CDR1 SGDLS and CDR2 YYNGEE. Between the trimmed V and J ends, which lost 4 bases and 5 bases, there was a span of 18 bases. The DNA for the CDR3 is TGTGCCAGCAGCCCAGCCCCCTTGCGGAAGGAGACCCAGTACTTC. Residues: CASSPAPLRKETQYF.